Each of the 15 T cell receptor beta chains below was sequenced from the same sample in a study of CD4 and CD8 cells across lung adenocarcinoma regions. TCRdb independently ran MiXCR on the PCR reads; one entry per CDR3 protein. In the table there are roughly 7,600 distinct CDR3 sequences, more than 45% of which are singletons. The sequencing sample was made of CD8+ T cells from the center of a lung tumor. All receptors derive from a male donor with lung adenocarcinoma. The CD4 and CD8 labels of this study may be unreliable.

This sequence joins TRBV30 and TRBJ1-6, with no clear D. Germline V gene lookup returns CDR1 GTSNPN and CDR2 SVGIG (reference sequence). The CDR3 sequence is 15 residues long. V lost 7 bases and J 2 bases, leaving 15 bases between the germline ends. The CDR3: CALQTFGAYNSPLHF. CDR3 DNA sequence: TGTGCCTTACAGACCTTTGGGGCCTATAATTCACCCCTCCACTTT. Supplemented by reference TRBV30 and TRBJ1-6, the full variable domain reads SQTIHQWPATLVQPVGSPLSLECTVEGTSNPNLYWYRQAAGRGLQLLFYSVGIGQISSEVPQNLSASRPQDRQFILSSKKLLLSDSGFYLCALQTFGAYNSPLHFGNGTRLTVT.

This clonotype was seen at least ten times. The chain's CDR3 is CASSRGHLRGTGGLVNYGYTF. The CDR3, as DNA: TGCGCCAGCAGCCGCGGTCACTTAAGGGGGACAGGGGGCTTAGTTAACTATGGCTACACCTTC. The rearrangement joins TRBV4-1 to TRBJ1-2, with 12 bases identical to TRBD1. The germline V gene has CDR1 MGHRA and CDR2 YSYEKL. This CDR3 contains 21 residues. J gave up 1 base and V 4 bases, and 19 bases lay outside the gene matches.

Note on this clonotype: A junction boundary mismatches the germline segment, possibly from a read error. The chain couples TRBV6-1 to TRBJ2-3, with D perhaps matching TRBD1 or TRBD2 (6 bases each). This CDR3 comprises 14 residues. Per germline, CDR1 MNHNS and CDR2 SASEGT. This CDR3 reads CAGSGGRETDTQYF. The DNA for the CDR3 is TGTGCGGGCAGTGGGGGCCGGGAGACAGATACGCAGTATTTC.

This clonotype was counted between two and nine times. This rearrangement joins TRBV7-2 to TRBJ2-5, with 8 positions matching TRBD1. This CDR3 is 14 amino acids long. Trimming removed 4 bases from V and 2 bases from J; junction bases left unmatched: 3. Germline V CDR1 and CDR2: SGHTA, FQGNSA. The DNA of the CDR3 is TGTGCCAGCAGCTCCGGGACAGGTCAAGAGACCCAGTACTTC. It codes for CASSSGTGQETQYF.

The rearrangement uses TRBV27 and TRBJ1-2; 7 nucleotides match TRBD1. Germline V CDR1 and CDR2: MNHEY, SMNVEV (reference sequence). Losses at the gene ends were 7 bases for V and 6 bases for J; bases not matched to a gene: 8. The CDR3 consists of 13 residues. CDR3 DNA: TGTGCCAGCACCTCCTACAGGGGAAATGGCTACACCTTC. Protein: CASTSYRGNGYTF.

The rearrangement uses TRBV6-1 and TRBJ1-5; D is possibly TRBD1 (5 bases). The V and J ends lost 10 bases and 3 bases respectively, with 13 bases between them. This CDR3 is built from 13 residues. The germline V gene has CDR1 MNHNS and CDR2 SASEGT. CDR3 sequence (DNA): TGTGCCACCAACAGGAGCCCCAATCAGCCCCAGCATTTT. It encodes CATNRSPNQPQHF.

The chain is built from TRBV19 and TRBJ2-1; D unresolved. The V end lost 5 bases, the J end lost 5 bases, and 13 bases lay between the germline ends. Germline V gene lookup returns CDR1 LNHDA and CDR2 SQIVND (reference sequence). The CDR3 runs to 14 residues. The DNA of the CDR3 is TGTGCCAGTAGTGGGTATACCTCTAACAATGAGCAGTTCTTC. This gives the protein CASSGYTSNNEQFF.

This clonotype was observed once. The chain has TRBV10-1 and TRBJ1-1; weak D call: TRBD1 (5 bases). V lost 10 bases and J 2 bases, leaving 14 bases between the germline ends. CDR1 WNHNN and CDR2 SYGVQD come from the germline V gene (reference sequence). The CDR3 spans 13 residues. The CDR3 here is CATSRDGNTEAFF. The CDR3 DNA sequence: TGCGCCACCTCGAGGGACGGTAACACTGAAGCTTTCTTT.

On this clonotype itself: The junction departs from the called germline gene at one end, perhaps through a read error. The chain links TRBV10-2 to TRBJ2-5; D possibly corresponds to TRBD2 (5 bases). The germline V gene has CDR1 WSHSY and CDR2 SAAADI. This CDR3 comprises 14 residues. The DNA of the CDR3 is TGCGCCGGGAGCGAGAGCGGTGACCAAGATACCCAGTATTTC. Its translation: CAGSESGDQDTQYF.

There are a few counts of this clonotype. The CDR3 region has the DNA TGCGCCAGCAGCTTGGCAGGGGCAACTAATGAAAAACTGTTTTTT. Its protein product is CASSLAGATNEKLFF. The chain links TRBV5-1 to TRBJ1-4; perhaps TRBD1 as D (6 bases). The CDR3 runs to 15 residues. Germline CDR1 reads SGHRS; CDR2 reads YFSETQ. The V end was cut by 0 bases, the J end by 0 bases, with 6 bases between.

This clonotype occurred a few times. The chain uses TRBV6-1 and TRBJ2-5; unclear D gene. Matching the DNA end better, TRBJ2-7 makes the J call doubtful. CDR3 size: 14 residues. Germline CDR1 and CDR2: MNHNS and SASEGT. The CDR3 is CASSEANDGYEQYF. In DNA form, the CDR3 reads TGTGCCAGCAGTGAAGCCAACGACGGCTACGAGCAGTACTTC.

CDR3 nucleotides: TGTGCCAGCAGTGAGATAGCGGGGCTGTTAGCCATGGACACGCAGTACTTC. It yields the protein CASSEIAGLLAMDTQYF. V usage is TRBV6-1 and J usage is TRBJ2-4; 8 bases are shared with TRBD2. CDR1 is MNHNS and CDR2 is SASEGT in the germline V gene. The V gene end was trimmed by 3 bases and the J gene end by 13 bases; junction bases not matched to a gene: 20. The CDR3 has 17 residues.

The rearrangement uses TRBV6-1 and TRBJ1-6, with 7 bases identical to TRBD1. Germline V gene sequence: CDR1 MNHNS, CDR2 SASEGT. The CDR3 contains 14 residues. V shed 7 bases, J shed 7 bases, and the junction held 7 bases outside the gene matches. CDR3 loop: CASKRQGSNSPLHF. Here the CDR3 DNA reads TGTGCCAGCAAACGACAGGGATCCAATTCACCCCTCCACTTT.

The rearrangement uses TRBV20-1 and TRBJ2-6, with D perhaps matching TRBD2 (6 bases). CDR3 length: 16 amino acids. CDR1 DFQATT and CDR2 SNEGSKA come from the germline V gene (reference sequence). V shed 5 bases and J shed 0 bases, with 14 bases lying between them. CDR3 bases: TGCAGTGCTCCCATCCGGGGGAACTCTGGGGCCAACGTCCTGACTTTC. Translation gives CSAPIRGNSGANVLTF.

The CDR3 loop is CASSGLAVSYEQYF. DNA of the CDR3: TGTGCCAGCAGTGGACTAGCGGTCTCCTACGAGCAGTACTTC. V and J are TRBV27 and TRBJ2-7, with TRBD2 matching 10 bases. This CDR3 contains 14 residues. Germline trimming cut 5 bases from V and 0 bases from J; bases unmatched to any gene: 1. Germline lookup yields CDR1 MNHEY and CDR2 SMNVEV (reference sequence).